The table lists the clone carrying this TCR beta chain with a few counts. The target antigen is unknown. This entry is derived from a study of T cells after yellow fever vaccination. Study conclusions and caveats: Although most clonotypes did not, a small share appeared in both CD4 and CD8 compartments.

The CDR3 has 14 residues. Germline V CDR1 and CDR2: DFQATT, SNEGSKA (reference sequence). The V gene lost 1 base and the J gene lost 4 bases, with 14 bases spanning the gap. MiXCR, run by TCRdb on the 5' RACE reads, gives a single entry per CDR3 protein. The table records some 600,000 distinct CDR3 sequences, 9% to 15% of them present only once. The clonotype comes from a man aged 25 to 40 who received the YFV17D yellow fever vaccine. The sample in question was PBMCs, obtained on the day of the yellow fever booster vaccination. The chain combines TRBV20-1 with TRBJ2-7; D unclear. CDR3 protein: CSARGTGLGYEQYF. The CDR3 DNA follows: TGCAGTGCTAGAGGAACCGGCTTGGGGTACGAGCAGTACTTC.